Listed below are T cell receptor beta chains from one sample, sequenced in a study of blood T cell repertoires in COVID-19. Sequencing was performed with immunoSEQ multiplex PCR; in TCRdb, only in-frame clones are kept and a portion is missing. Here the sample spans about 240,000 clones, roughly 80% being singletons. Specimen: peripheral blood. The receptors were sampled from a woman under 30 with acute or convalescent COVID-19. Each CDR3 is given with its conserved first and last residue. Each record gives: V gene, D gene, clone size, J gene, CDR3 protein, CDR3 DNA. The D gene is left open where the match is weak. A row's size may be missing; if present it is once, few, many or a size class.

TRBV6-2/TRBV6-3	NA	NA	TRBJ2-6	CASSYPVGPRQQSGANVLTF	TGTGCCAGCAGTTACCCCGTCGGCCCGAGGCAGCAGTCTGGGGCCAACGTCCTGACTTTC
TRBV30	NA	NA	TRBJ2-3	CAWSLGLGRSTDTQYF	TGTGCCTGGAGTCTGGGGTTGGGGAGGAGCACAGATACGCAGTATTTT
TRBV4-3	NA	few	TRBJ1-3	CASSQELTGDSGNTIYF	TGCGCCAGCAGCCAAGAGCTGACAGGCGACTCTGGAAACACCATATATTTT
TRBV5-6	NA	NA	TRBJ2-1	CASSSLKGEALNNEQFF	TGTGCCAGCAGCTCCCTTAAGGGAGAGGCACTGAACAATGAGCAGTTCTTC
TRBV6-1	NA	NA	TRBJ2-3	CASSEDGRGSTDTQYF	TGTGCCAGCAGTGAAGACGGTAGAGGAAGCACAGATACGCAGTATTTT
TRBV4-1	NA	once	TRBJ2-6	CASSPEGQSSGANVLTF	TGCGCCAGCAGCCCGGAGGGCCAGAGCTCTGGGGCCAACGTCCTGACTTTC
TRBV19	TRBD1	few	TRBJ2-7	CASSIHGGQGYEQYF	TGTGCCAGTAGTATTCACGGGGGACAGGGCTACGAGCAGTACTTC
TRBV6-5	TRBD1	NA	TRBJ2-7	CASSGQDYEQYF	TGTGCCAGCAGCGGACAGGACTACGAGCAGTACTTC
TRBV7-6	TRBD1	NA	TRBJ2-3	CASSQVGQERDTQYF	TGTGCCAGCAGCCAAGTAGGACAGGAAAGGGATACGCAGTATTTT
TRBV19	NA	NA	TRBJ1-2	CASSKTGSDYGYTF	TGTGCCAGTAGTAAAACAGGAAGTGACTATGGCTACACCTTC
TRBV6-2/TRBV6-3	TRBD2	NA	TRBJ2-7	CASRPPGGSYEQYF	TGTGCCAGCAGGCCTCCGGGAGGCTCCTACGAGCAGTACTTC
TRBV29-1	TRBD2	NA	TRBJ2-5	CSVLLAGDGETQYF	TGCAGCGTTCTTCTAGCGGGAGACGGGGAGACCCAGTACTTC
TRBV2	NA	NA	TRBJ1-6	CASYLSYNSPLHF	TGTGCCAGCTATTTGAGTTATAATTCACCCCTCCACTTT
TRBV30	NA	NA	TRBJ1-6	CAWSWGVSSALHF	TGTGCCTGGAGCTGGGGGGTTTCTTCGGCCCTCCACTTT
TRBV7-2	NA	once	TRBJ1-2	CASSFRQGNGYTF	TGTGCCAGCAGCTTCCGTCAGGGGAATGGCTACACCTTC
TRBV6-5	TRBD1	NA	TRBJ1-1	CASRKQGARGAFF	TGTGCCAGCAGAAAACAGGGGGCGCGGGGGGCTTTCTTT
TRBV6-2/TRBV6-3	TRBD1	few	TRBJ1-1	CASSGQGFTEAFF	TGTGCCAGCAGCGGACAGGGGTTCACTGAAGCTTTCTTT
TRBV12-5	TRBD1	NA	TRBJ2-5	CASGYPGGAGETQYF	TGTGCTAGTGGTTATCCAGGGGGCGCGGGGGAGACCCAGTACTTC
TRBV6-5	NA	NA	TRBJ2-1	CASSYSTPEDEQFF	TGTGCCAGCAGTTACTCGACTCCAGAGGATGAGCAGTTCTTC
TRBV5-4	NA	few	TRBJ1-3	CASSLGETGNTIYF	TGTGCCAGCAGCTTGGGGGAGACTGGAAACACCATATATTTT
TRBV7-8	TRBD1	NA	TRBJ1-4	CASSTQGALEKLFF	TGTGCCAGCAGCACACAGGGGGCGCTTGAAAAACTGTTTTTT
TRBV3-1/TRBV3-2	NA	NA	TRBJ2-7	CASSPSGLLGEKNF	TGTGCCAGCAGCCCAAGCGGGTTATTGGGGGAGAAGAACTTC
TRBV18	TRBD1	NA	TRBJ1-1	CASSPPGRGQGSEAFF	TGTGCCAGCTCACCACCCGGACGTGGACAGGGCAGTGAAGCTTTCTTT
TRBV19	NA	few	TRBJ1-6	CASSMFRQSNSPLHF	TGTGCCAGTAGTATGTTTCGACAGAGTAATTCACCCCTCCACTTT
TRBV6-1	TRBD1	NA	TRBJ2-4	CASTRQGENIQYF	TGTGCCAGCACTAGACAGGGCGAAAACATTCAGTACTTC
TRBV6-5	TRBD1	NA	TRBJ2-5	CASSQGVGETQYF	TGTGCCAGCAGCCAGGGGGTCGGTGAGACCCAGTACTTC
TRBV25-1	NA	NA	TRBJ2-7	CASSERGQYEQYF	TGTGCCAGCAGTGAACGGGGACAATACGAGCAGTACTTC
TRBV5-5	NA	NA	TRBJ1-2	CASSLDSYGYTF	TGTGCCAGCAGCTTGGACAGCTATGGCTACACCTTC
TRBV7-6	TRBD2	NA	TRBJ2-2	CASSPSRTSGSGELFF	TGTGCCAGCAGCCCATCGCGGACTAGCGGGAGCGGGGAGCTGTTTTTT
TRBV27	NA	NA	TRBJ1-2	CASSPNQGYGYTF	TGTGCCAGCAGTCCCAACCAGGGCTATGGCTACACCTTC
TRBV9	NA	NA	TRBJ2-7	CASSVGTASSYEQYF	TGTGCCAGCAGCGTAGGGACAGCGAGCTCCTACGAGCAGTACTTC
TRBV3-1/TRBV3-2	TRBD2	NA	TRBJ2-2	CASSQGGLAGSTGELFF	TGTGCCAGCAGCCAAGGGGGACTAGCGGGGTCGACCGGGGAGCTGTTTTTT
TRBV19	NA	NA	TRBJ1-6	CASRKGQWANSPLHF	TGTGCCAGTAGGAAAGGACAGTGGGCCAATTCACCCCTCCACTTT
TRBV30	NA	few	TRBJ2-2	CAWSVRGLNTGELFF	TGTGCCTGGAGTGTAAGGGGCCTTAACACCGGGGAGCTGTTTTTT
TRBV6-5	NA	NA	TRBJ1-1	CASSYSPQGGTEAFF	TGTGCCAGCAGTTACTCCCCCCAGGGAGGCACTGAAGCTTTCTTT
TRBV25-1	NA	few	TRBJ2-5	CASSESAQKQETQYF	TGTGCCAGCAGTGAATCGGCACAGAAACAAGAGACCCAGTACTTC
TRBV28	TRBD1	NA	TRBJ1-6	CASSPGQGFSPLHF	TGTGCCAGCAGTCCGGGACAGGGTTTTTCACCCCTCCACTTT
TRBV19	NA	NA	TRBJ2-1	CASSMFGGREQFF	TGTGCCAGTAGTATGTTCGGCGGTAGGGAGCAGTTCTTC
TRBV19	TRBD1	NA	TRBJ2-1	CASTTIGTGVNEQFF	TGTGCCAGTACTACTATCGGGACAGGGGTCAATGAGCAGTTCTTC
TRBV28	NA	NA	TRBJ1-2	CASGSGEGNYGYTF	TGTGCCAGCGGTTCCGGCGAGGGTAACTATGGCTACACCTTC
TRBV20-1	TRBD2	NA	TRBJ2-1	CSASKGLAGGYEQFF	TGCAGTGCTAGTAAGGGACTAGCGGGAGGGTATGAGCAGTTCTTC
TRBV7-8	TRBD2	NA	TRBJ2-1	CASSHGTSGRIGSYNEQFF	TGTGCCAGCAGCCACGGGACTAGCGGGAGGATCGGGTCCTACAATGAGCAGTTCTTC
TRBV7-6	NA	NA	TRBJ2-5	CASSSSGGQTQYF	TGTGCCAGCAGCTCCTCAGGGGGGCAGACCCAGTACTTC
TRBV4-1	NA	NA	TRBJ2-7	CASSQEPGTYEQYF	TGCGCCAGCAGCCAAGAACCCGGGACCTACGAGCAGTACTTC
TRBV4-3	NA	NA	TRBJ1-2	CANSPRETNYGYTF	TGCGCCAACAGCCCGAGAGAAACTAACTATGGCTACACCTTC
TRBV6-5	TRBD2	NA	TRBJ2-7	CASSPGLAGGYEQYF	TGTGCCAGCAGTCCCGGGTTAGCGGGCGGTTACGAGCAGTACTTC
TRBV5-1	TRBD1	NA	TRBJ1-2	CASRSIGQGAEGYTF	TGCGCCAGCAGATCCATCGGACAGGGGGCTGAAGGCTACACCTTC
TRBV18	TRBD1	NA	TRBJ2-1	CASSPQIGTGYNEQFF	TGTGCCAGCTCACCGCAAATCGGGACAGGTTACAATGAGCAGTTCTTC
TRBV5-6	NA	NA	TRBJ1-4	CASSLGWLPRGEKLFF	TGTGCCAGCAGCTTGGGATGGCTACCGCGCGGTGAAAAACTGTTTTTT
TRBV6-1	NA	NA	TRBJ1-2	CASSELATTQYGYTF	TGTGCCAGCAGTGAATTAGCGACAACCCAATATGGCTACACCTTC
TRBV9	TRBD2	NA	TRBJ2-1	CASSVQGPSGSNEQFF	TGTGCCAGCAGCGTACAGGGCCCTAGCGGGAGCAATGAGCAGTTCTTC
TRBV30	NA	NA	TRBJ1-1	CACPPPRDSMNTEAFF	TGTGCCTGCCCCCCTCCCAGGGATTCCATGAACACTGAAGCTTTCTTT
TRBV6-1	TRBD1	NA	TRBJ1-5	CASSESDRVDQPQHF	TGTGCCAGCAGTGAATCGGACAGGGTCGACCAGCCCCAGCATTTT